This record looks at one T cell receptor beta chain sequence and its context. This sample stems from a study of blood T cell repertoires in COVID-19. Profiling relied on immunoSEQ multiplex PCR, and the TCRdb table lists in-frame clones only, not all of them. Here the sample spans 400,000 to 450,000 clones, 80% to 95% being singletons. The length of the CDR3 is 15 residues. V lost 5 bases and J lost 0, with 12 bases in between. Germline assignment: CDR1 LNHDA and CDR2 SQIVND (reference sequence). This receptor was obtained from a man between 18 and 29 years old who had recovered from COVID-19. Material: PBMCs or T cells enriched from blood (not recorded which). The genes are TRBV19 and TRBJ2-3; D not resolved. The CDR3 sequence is CASSAGSTSTDTQYF. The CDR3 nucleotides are TGTGCCAGTAGTGCCGGATCGACTAGCACAGATACGCAGTATTTT.